The rows below give T cell receptor beta chains drawn from one sample of a study of early T cells in non-severe SARS-CoV-2 infection. TCRdb independently ran MiXCR on the 5' RACE reads; one entry per CDR3 protein. The sample yields tens of thousands of distinct CDR3 sequences, under 15% seen once. The sequencing input was whole blood. All receptors derive from an adult who was a healthcare worker with PCR-confirmed SARS-CoV-2 infection or an uninfected control (not recorded which). Both conserved end residues are part of each CDR3. A D gene is named only where the DNA matches it firmly. Expanded clones get a size class; other rows say once, few or many, or leave the size out.

clone_size	d_call	v_call	j_call	cdr3_nt	cdr3_aa
few	.	TRBV6-1	TRBJ1-1	TGTGCCAGCAGTTGGGGGGCTCTGAACACTGAAGCTTTCTTT	CASSWGALNTEAFF
many	TRBD2	TRBV4-3	TRBJ2-1	TGCGCCAGCAGCCAAGAAACAGGACTAGCTTCTGAGCAGTTCTTC	CASSQETGLASEQFF
many	.	TRBV10-3	TRBJ2-3	TGTGCCATCAGTGACCTCACAGATACGCAGTATTTT	CAISDLTDTQYF
many	.	TRBV5-6	TRBJ1-2	TGTGCCAGCAGCTTGGGGGGCGCGAACTATGGCTACACCTTC	CASSLGGANYGYTF
many	.	TRBV10-2	TRBJ2-7	TGCGCCAGCGGCGACAGGCTACTCGACGAGCAGTACTTC	CASGDRLLDEQYF
many	TRBD2	TRBV11-2	TRBJ2-7	TGTGCCAGCAGCCCTGGGACTAGCGGCTCCTACGAGCAGTACTTC	CASSPGTSGSYEQYF
many	.	TRBV11-3	TRBJ2-1	TGTGCCAGCAGCTTAGATTTCACCTCGGACAGTCTGTTCTTC	CASSLDFTSDSLFF
.	.	TRBV20-1	TRBJ1-1	TGCAGTGCTAGGGGAGTGGGAGGGGTCACTGAAGCTTTCTTT	CSARGVGGVTEAFF
many	TRBD1	TRBV7-2	TRBJ2-7	TGTGCCAGCAGCCCGATGAGGGACAGCTACGAGCAGTACTTC	CASSPMRDSYEQYF
many	.	TRBV11-2	TRBJ2-7	TGTGCCAGCAGCCCGTTTCAGGGTCCAGTCAGCTCCTACGAGCAGTACTTC	CASSPFQGPVSSYEQYF
many	.	TRBV12-3/TRBV12-4	TRBJ1-3	TGTGCCAGCAGTTTATCACAACGTGGAAACACCATATATTTT	CASSLSQRGNTIYF
few	TRBD1	TRBV10-3	TRBJ2-1	TGTGCCATCAGACAGGGGTCCTACAATGAGCAGTTCTTC	CAIRQGSYNEQFF
many	.	TRBV10-1	TRBJ2-4	TGCGCCCCCAACAAAAACATTCAGTACTTC	CAPNKNIQYF
many	.	TRBV6-1	TRBJ2-5	TGTGCCAGCAGTGAAGCGAGTCTCGACCCCGAGACCCAGTACTTC	CASSEASLDPETQYF
many	.	TRBV24-1	TRBJ2-1	TGTGCCACCAGTGATCCCGGGGGCATAAGTAATGAGCAGTTCTTC	CATSDPGGISNEQFF
.	.	TRBV29-1	TRBJ1-2	TGCAGCGTCCCCCAGGGATTCTATGGCTACACCTTC	CSVPQGFYGYTF
many	TRBD1	TRBV7-9	TRBJ1-4	TGTGCCAGCAGCGCGGGACAGGACCATGAAAAACTGTTTTTT	CASSAGQDHEKLFF
many	.	TRBV24-1	TRBJ2-3	TGTGCCACCAGTGTTAGGGATACGCAGTATTTT	CATSVRDTQYF
many	TRBD1	TRBV29-1	TRBJ1-1	TGCAGCGCCCAATCGGGGACAGGGGGCTCGACTGAAGCTTTCTTT	CSAQSGTGGSTEAFF
many	TRBD2	TRBV30	TRBJ2-7	TGTGCCTGGAGCGAGGGACTAGCACGCGAGCAGTACTTC	CAWSEGLAREQYF
many	.	TRBV20-1	TRBJ1-5	TGCAGTGCTAGGGGACCGGGACAACATAGCAATCAGCCCCAGCATTTT	CSARGPGQHSNQPQHF
many	.	TRBV7-9	TRBJ1-2	TGTGCCAGCAGCTTAGCCAGTACCGTTTCGGGCGAACATGGCTACACCTTC	CASSLASTVSGEHGYTF
.	.	TRBV15	TRBJ1-2	TGTGCCACCAGCAGACCAGGGTTTGCGGACGGCTACACCTTC	CATSRPGFADGYTF
.	TRBD2	TRBV28	TRBJ2-1	TGTGCCAGCACCCTACTAGCGGGAGGAAGGGGCGAGCAGTTCTTC	CASTLLAGGRGEQFF
many	.	TRBV6-2/TRBV6-3	TRBJ2-2	TGTGCCAGTAACCGCCGGGACCCGCGTTATTTCGCGAACACCGGGGAGCTGTTTTTT	CASNRRDPRYFANTGELFF
many	.	TRBV11-2	TRBJ2-1	TGTGCCAGCAGCTTAGATCTGGGGACTTCAAACAATGAGCAGTTCTTC	CASSLDLGTSNNEQFF
.	.	TRBV7-8	TRBJ2-4	TGTGCCAGCAGCTTAGTATCCAACGTGGACATTCAGTACTTC	CASSLVSNVDIQYF
many	TRBD1	TRBV3-1	TRBJ1-2	TGTGCCAGCAGCCACACTATCGATGACAGGGTCAAGGGCTACACCTTC	CASSHTIDDRVKGYTF
.	TRBD2	TRBV5-4	TRBJ2-7	TGTGCCAGCAGCTTGGTAGCGGGGGAGTCCTACGAGCAGTACTTC	CASSLVAGESYEQYF
many	TRBD1	TRBV10-3	TRBJ1-2	TGTGCCATCACCGGACAGGAGGGCAACTATGGCTACACCTTC	CAITGQEGNYGYTF
many	.	TRBV14	TRBJ2-5	TGTGCCAGCAGCCCGCGACTGAAAGAGACCCAGTACTTC	CASSPRLKETQYF
many	.	TRBV19	TRBJ2-7	TGTGCCAGTAGTATCCGAGCGGGTATCATTAGGGGGGAGCAGTACTTC	CASSIRAGIIRGEQYF
many	.	TRBV11-2	TRBJ2-5	TGTGCCAGCAGCTTAATCCCGGTCATCCAAGAGACCCAGTACTTC	CASSLIPVIQETQYF
many	.	TRBV21-1	TRBJ1-2	TGTGCCAGCAGCAAAGACCGACAGGGGGTGAATGGCTACACCTTC	CASSKDRQGVNGYTF
many	.	TRBV10-3	TRBJ2-1	TGTGCCATCAGTGAGAGGGGGAACTCCTACAATGAGCAGTTCTTC	CAISERGNSYNEQFF
few	.	TRBV29-1	TRBJ2-3	TGCAGCGTATCCGCCCGTAATACGCAGTATTTT	CSVSARNTQYF
few	.	TRBV28	TRBJ1-2	TGTGCCAGCAGTTTAACACAGAACTATGGCTACACCTTC	CASSLTQNYGYTF
few	TRBD1	TRBV11-2	TRBJ1-2	TGTGCCAGCAGCTTAGTTTCAGGGGGCTACTATGGCTACACCTTC	CASSLVSGGYYGYTF
many	TRBD1	TRBV15	TRBJ1-5	TGTGCCACCAGCAGAGGAGCAGGGGGGATACAGCCCCAGCATTTT	CATSRGAGGIQPQHF
many	TRBD1	TRBV2	TRBJ1-1	TGTGCCAGCACCCGGGACAGGATGGAGAGGAACACTGAAGCTTTCTTT	CASTRDRMERNTEAFF